Each of the 23 T cell receptor beta chains below was sequenced from the same sample in a study of T cells after yellow fever vaccination. Each CDR3 protein is one row after TCRdb ran MiXCR on the 5' RACE reads. The table includes some 320,000 distinct CDR3 sequences, 8.7% detected once. The source material was CD4+ T cells sorted from PBMCs, sampled 5 days after the yellow fever booster vaccination. The receptors derive from a man aged 18 to 29 who received the YFV17D yellow fever vaccine.

The CDR3 sequence is CASSPTGTGAWQPQHF. DNA for the CDR3: TGTGCCAGCAGTCCTACCGGGACAGGGGCCTGGCAGCCCCAGCATTTT. The genes are TRBV6-5 and TRBJ1-5, with TRBD1 matching 10 bases. The V and J ends lost 5 bases and 7 bases, in that order; junction bases with no gene match: 11. The CDR3 is made up of 16 amino acids. Germline loops: CDR1 MNHEY, CDR2 SVGAGI.

J is TRBJ1-5 and V is TRBV25-1, with 7 bases lining up with TRBD1. Per the germline V gene, CDR1 is MGHDK and CDR2 is SYGVNS. Germline trimming cut 3 bases from V and 4 bases from J; bases unmatched to any gene: 6. The length of the CDR3 is 15 residues. Here the CDR3 DNA reads TGTGCCAGCAGTGATGGAGGACAGGATAATCAGCCCCAGCATTTT. Translated: CASSDGGQDNQPQHF.

This clonotype showed up just a few times. The chain couples TRBV5-1 to TRBJ2-1; no definite D call. The CDR3 is 16 amino acids. V dropped 0 bases and J dropped 0 bases, with 10 bases sitting between them. Per the germline V gene, CDR1 is SGHRS and CDR2 is YFSETQ. The CDR3 loop reads CASSLDWDSSYNEQFF. The CDR3 DNA follows: TGCGCCAGCAGCTTGGATTGGGATAGCTCCTACAATGAGCAGTTCTTC.

V and J are TRBV30 and TRBJ1-6; D possibly corresponds to TRBD1 (5 bases). Between the trimmed V and J ends, which lost 0 bases and 4 bases, there was a span of 10 bases. Per the germline V gene, CDR1 is GTSNPN and CDR2 is SVGIG (reference sequence). The CDR3 has 15 amino acids. The CDR3 bases are TGTGCCTGGAGTGTAGCCGGGGGATATAATTCACCCCTCCACTTT. Translating gives CAWSVAGGYNSPLHF.

This clonotype has more than one count but fewer than ten. This chain connects TRBV6-5 to TRBJ1-5; D gene ambiguous. The length of the CDR3 is 14 residues. V lost 5 bases to trimming and J lost 3 bases, with 11 bases between them. The germline gives CDR1 MNHEY, CDR2 SVGAGI. CDR3 protein: CASSPSIPNQPQHF. CDR3 nucleotides: TGTGCCAGCAGTCCTTCAATCCCCAATCAGCCCCAGCATTTT.

This clonotype has at least ten counts. The chain has TRBV15 and TRBJ1-5; D gene unclear. The CDR3 contains 16 residues. Between the trimmed V and J ends, which lost 0 bases and 7 bases, there was a span of 16 bases. Germline assignment: CDR1 LNHNV and CDR2 YYDKDF (reference sequence). The CDR3 spells CATSRDAGTGRQPQHF. In nucleotides, the CDR3 is TGTGCCACCAGCAGAGATGCGGGTACCGGGCGGCAGCCCCAGCATTTT.

This clonotype has more than one count but fewer than ten. The rearrangement links TRBV30 to TRBJ2-2; D is uncertain. The germline V gene encodes CDR1 GTSNPN and CDR2 SVGIG (reference sequence). The V and J ends lost 5 bases and 4 bases respectively, with 8 bases between them. The CDR3 sequence is 12 residues long. The CDR3 nucleotides read TGTGCCTGGGGGCATAGCACCGGGGAGCTGTTTTTT. Protein: CAWGHSTGELFF.

This clonotype was seen many times. The V call is TRBV4-3, the J call TRBJ1-6; no clear D. The CDR3 spans 14 residues. In germline, CDR1 is LGHNA, CDR2 YSLEER. Trimming shortened V by 1 base and J by 7 bases, and 8 bases separated the two germline ends. For the CDR3, the DNA is TGCGCCAGCAGCCAAGCGGTCTCGAATTCACCCCTCCACTTT. Its protein is CASSQAVSNSPLHF.

This clonotype has just a few counts. The chain has TRBV2 and TRBJ1-5; D is unresolved. The CDR3 covers 15 residues. CDR1 is SNHLY and CDR2 is FYNNEI in the germline V gene. Trimming shortened V by 2 bases and J by 7 bases, and 15 bases separated the two germline ends. CDR3 DNA sequence: TGTGCCAGCAGTGAATTGTACAGCCTCTACCAGCCCCAGCATTTT. Amino acid sequence: CASSELYSLYQPQHF.

This clonotype was seen many times. The rearrangement joins TRBV6-2 or TRBV6-3 to TRBJ2-7; D is uncertain. The CDR3 length is 11 residues. Germline values: CDR1 MNHEY, CDR2 SVGEGT. With 5 bases removed from V and 4 bases from J, the gap between germline ends came to 6 bases. The CDR3 region has the DNA TGTGCCAGCAGTGGCCAGTACGAGCAGTACGTC. It specifies CASSGQYEQYV.

Only a few counts were recorded for this clonotype. The chain employs TRBV7-8 and TRBJ1-5; D gene ambiguous. The germline V gene encodes CDR1 SGHVS and CDR2 FQNEAQ. CDR3 size: 13 residues. V lost 1 base and J 5 bases, leaving 6 bases between the germline ends. CDR3 loop: CASSLDRYQPQHF. The CDR3 nucleotides are TGTGCCAGCAGCTTAGACCGATATCAGCCCCAGCATTTT. The variable domain in full, completed from reference TRBV7-8 and TRBJ1-5, reads GAGVSQSPRYKVAKRGQDVALRCDPISGHVSLFWYQQALGQGPEFLTYFQNEAQLDKSGLPSDRFFAERPEGSVSTLKIQRTQQEDSAVYLCASSLDRYQPQHFGDGTRLSIL.

The gene calls are TRBV6-6 and TRBJ2-1; D might be TRBD1 (5 bases). The CDR3 extends over 14 amino acids. V lost 5 bases and J 0 bases, leaving 8 bases between the germline ends. From germline, CDR1 is MNHNY and CDR2 SVGAGI (reference sequence). The CDR3 DNA reads as TGTGCCAGCAGTGGACATAGCTCCTACAATGAGCAGTTCTTC. Its protein product is CASSGHSSYNEQFF.

This clonotype was observed a handful of times. The chain couples TRBV5-4 to TRBJ2-5, with 9 bases fitting TRBD2. Germline V lookup: CDR1 SGHNT, CDR2 YYREEE (reference sequence). Trimming took 4 bases from V and 7 from J; bases not matched to a gene: 11. This CDR3 spans 15 amino acids. The CDR3 sequence is CASSRAGGPSATQYF. The CDR3 bases are TGTGCCAGCAGCAGAGCGGGGGGCCCTTCAGCGACCCAGTACTTC.

The chain combines TRBV5-5 with TRBJ1-6; D gene ambiguous. V was shortened by 4 bases and J by 7 bases, with 12 bases between the two germline ends. Per germline, CDR1 SGHKS and CDR2 YYEKEE (reference sequence). The CDR3 is 14 residues long. The CDR3 DNA reads as TGTGCCAGCAGCCCCCGGGTCGCAAATTCACCCCTCCACTTT. Its translation: CASSPRVANSPLHF. Complete variable domain (other parts from reference TRBV5-5 and TRBJ1-6): DAGVTQSPTHLIKTRGQQVTLRCSPISGHKSVSWYQQVLGQGPQFIFQYYEKEERGRGNFPDRFSARQFPNYSSELNVNALLLGDSALYLCASSPRVANSPLHFGNGTRLTVT.

The J gene is TRBJ2-7, the V gene TRBV30; TRBD2 is a possible D gene (6 bases). The V and J ends lost 1 base and 4 bases respectively, with 14 bases between them. Per germline, CDR1 GTSNPN and CDR2 SVGIG (reference sequence). CDR3 length: 14 residues. Here the CDR3 reads CAWSGGPRGYEQYF. The DNA of the CDR3 is TGTGCCTGGAGTGGTGGGCCCCGGGGGTACGAGCAGTACTTC. Drawing the rest from reference TRBV30 and TRBJ2-7, the complete variable domain is SQTIHQWPATLVQPVGSPLSLECTVEGTSNPNLYWYRQAAGRGLQLLFYSVGIGQISSEVPQNLSASRPQDRQFILSSKKLLLSDSGFYLCAWSGGPRGYEQYFGPGTRLTVT.

This chain uses TRBV18 with TRBJ1-2; a weak D match, TRBD1 (5 bases). The V gene's germline CDR1 is KGHSH and CDR2 LQKENI. The CDR3 spans 18 residues. V gave up 3 bases and J gave up 2 bases, with 22 bases separating them. DNA of the CDR3: TGTGCCAGCTCACCCCCGTCAGGAAGCCGGCAGGGAAACTATGGCTACACCTTC. It translates to CASSPPSGSRQGNYGYTF.

The chain joins TRBV5-6 to TRBJ2-1; no clear D gene. CDR1 is SGHDT and CDR2 is YYEEEE in the germline V gene. V lost 6 bases and J 4 bases, leaving 14 bases between the germline ends. The CDR3 covers 14 residues. CDR3 sequence: CASIPAPSYNEQFF. CDR3 DNA sequence: TGTGCCAGCATCCCAGCCCCCTCATACAATGAGCAGTTCTTC.

This clonotype has a handful of counts. The chain is built from TRBV5-1 and TRBJ1-1; a weak D match, TRBD1 (5 bases). V dropped 1 base and J dropped 4 bases, with 17 bases sitting between them. The germline gives CDR1 SGHRS, CDR2 YFSETQ. The CDR3 loop spans 16 amino acids. Written as DNA, the CDR3 is TGCGCCAGCAGCTTGTTTTCAGGGATGGAAGTCACTGAAGCTTTCTTT. As protein: CASSLFSGMEVTEAFF.

In this sample, this clonotype turned up a few times. The V call is TRBV7-3, the J call TRBJ2-3; D unresolved. Germline CDR1 SGHTA, CDR2 FQGTGA. The CDR3 covers 14 residues. V was pared by 2 bases and J by 4 bases, with 10 bases between. CDR3 bases: TGTGCCAGCAGCTTATCCCCCGGTCCAGATACGCAGTATTTT. This encodes CASSLSPGPDTQYF.

This clonotype occurred a few times. The V call is TRBV11-1, the J call TRBJ2-7, with D unclear. CDR3 length: 12 residues. Looked up from germline, CDR1 is SGHAT and CDR2 is FQDESV (reference sequence). The V and J ends lost 5 bases and 4 bases respectively, with 9 bases between them. CDR3 loop: CASSIEPYEQYF. The CDR3 region has the DNA TGTGCCAGCAGCATAGAGCCGTACGAGCAGTACTTC.

This chain connects TRBV19 to TRBJ1-1; 9 nucleotides line up with TRBD1. This CDR3 region has 15 residues. V shed 5 bases, J shed 5 bases, and the junction held 9 bases outside the gene matches. Germline V gene lookup returns CDR1 LNHDA and CDR2 SQIVND (reference sequence). The CDR3 sequence is CASSPQGQGWTEAFF. As DNA, the CDR3 is TGTGCCAGTAGTCCTCAGGGACAGGGATGGACTGAAGCTTTCTTT.

This clonotype was counted only a few times. CDR3 residues: CASSPAGGEQYF. The CDR3 coding sequence is TGTGCCAGCTCACCGGCCGGGGGGGAGCAGTACTTC. The rearrangement links TRBV18 to TRBJ2-7; TRBD2 agrees at 7 bases. This CDR3 is 12 amino acids long. V lost 3 bases to trimming and J lost 7 bases; unmatched junction nucleotides: 3. Germline CDR1 and CDR2: KGHSH and LQKENI.

This clonotype has just a few counts. V and J are TRBV29-1 and TRBJ2-5; TRBD1 is a possible D gene (6 bases). The CDR3 is 12 residues long. Germline CDR1 and CDR2: SQVTM and ANQGSEA. V was clipped by 5 bases and J by 3 bases, with 10 bases between them. The CDR3 loop is CSVTRQEETQYF. DNA of the CDR3: TGCAGCGTTACCCGACAGGAAGAGACCCAGTACTTC.